Given below is one T cell receptor (beta chain) in context. The data stem from a study of blood T cell repertoires in COVID-19. The wider study: There were acute and convalescent COVID-19 samples, and they came from the United States, Italy and Spain. The cDNA or gDNA used as material had been derived from T cells, B-cell-depleted T cells, or PBMCs.

As processed by the authors: The authors estimated nucleated cell counts from reference gene primer amplification. Sequenced by immunoSEQ multiplex PCR; TCRdb stores in-frame clones only, minus some. V, J and clone size are taken as reported in that table, and D and trimming were inferred from the DNA itself. The table shows about 90,000 clones, with about 85% occurring only once. CDR1 is KGHSH and CDR2 is LQKENI in the germline V gene. V trimming: 6 bases; J trimming: 5 bases; junction bases outside the gene matches: 10. The CDR3 contains 14 residues. Sequences were obtained from peripheral blood. This TCR was recovered from a woman between 70 and 85 years old with active or convalescent COVID-19. The chain carries TRBV18 and TRBJ2-7; 7 bases are shared with TRBD2. The CDR3: CASSQRRGSDEQYF. Written as DNA, the CDR3 is TGTGCCAGCTCCCAAAGGCGGGGGAGCGACGAGCAGTACTTC. The whole variable domain, filled in from reference TRBV18 and TRBJ2-7, reads NAGVMQNPRHLVRRRGQEARLRCSPMKGHSHVYWYRQLPEEGLKFMVYLQKENIIDESGMPKERFSAEFPKEGPSILRIQQVVRGDSAAYFCASSQRRGSDEQYFGPGTRLTVT.